Shown below are 4 T cell receptor beta chains from a single sample sequenced in a study of early T cells in non-severe SARS-CoV-2 infection. From the 5' RACE reads, TCRdb called clonotypes with MiXCR, one entry per CDR3 protein. The sample lists about 64,000 distinct CDR3 sequences, roughly 12% occurring once. Sample: whole blood, taken at baseline. The receptors come from an adult who was a healthcare worker with PCR-confirmed SARS-CoV-2 infection or an uninfected control (not recorded which).

This clonotype was seen a handful of times. J is TRBJ2-2 and V is TRBV6-4; D is uncertain. V dropped 6 bases and J dropped 8 bases, with 10 bases sitting between them. The CDR3 extends over 12 amino acids. In germline, CDR1 is MRHNA, CDR2 SNTAGT. Here the CDR3 reads CASRKGTGELFF. CDR3 nucleotide sequence: TGTGCCAGCAGGAAGGGAACGGGGGAGCTGTTTTTT.

This clonotype was counted between two and nine times. This chain joins TRBV4-2 and TRBJ1-1; TRBD1 aligns across 7 bases. Germline CDR1 reads LGHNA; CDR2 reads YNFKEQ. The CDR3 runs 17 residues. V shed 3 bases, J shed 0 bases, and the junction held 10 bases outside the gene matches. The CDR3 nucleotides read TGTGCCAGCAGCCAGATGGACAGGACAGGCTTGAACACTGAAGCTTTCTTT. Its translation is CASSQMDRTGLNTEAFF.

The chain has TRBV12-3 or TRBV12-4 and TRBJ1-2, with a possible D match to TRBD1 (5 bases). Trimming took off 3 bases at V and 6 bases at J, with 11 bases between the two ends. CDR3 length: 13 amino acids. The CDR3 DNA sequence: TGTGCCAGCAGTTTTGGACATCGCCATGGCTACACCTTC. It translates to CASSFGHRHGYTF.

This clonotype appeared a few times. This chain uses TRBV12-3 or TRBV12-4 with TRBJ1-1; no clear D gene. The CDR3 length is 14 residues. Trimming left V 3 bases short and J 0 bases short, with 8 bases between. Here the CDR3 reads CASSLGGMNTEAFF. CDR3 in DNA: TGTGCCAGCAGTTTGGGAGGAATGAACACTGAAGCTTTCTTT.